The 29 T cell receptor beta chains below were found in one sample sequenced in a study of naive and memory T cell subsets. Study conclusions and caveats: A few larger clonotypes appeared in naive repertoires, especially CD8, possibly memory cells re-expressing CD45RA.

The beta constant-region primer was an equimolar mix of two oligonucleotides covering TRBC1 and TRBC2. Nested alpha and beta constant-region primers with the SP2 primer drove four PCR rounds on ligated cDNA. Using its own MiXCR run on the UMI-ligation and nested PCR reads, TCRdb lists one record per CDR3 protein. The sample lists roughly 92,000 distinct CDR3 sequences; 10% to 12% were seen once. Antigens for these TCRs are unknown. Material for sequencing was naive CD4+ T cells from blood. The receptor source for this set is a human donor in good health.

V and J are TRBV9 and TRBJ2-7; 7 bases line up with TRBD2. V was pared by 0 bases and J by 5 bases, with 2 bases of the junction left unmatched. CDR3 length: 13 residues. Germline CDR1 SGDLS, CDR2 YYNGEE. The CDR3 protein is CASSVVGGNEQYF. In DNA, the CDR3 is TGTGCCAGCAGCGTAGTGGGAGGGAACGAGCAGTACTTC.

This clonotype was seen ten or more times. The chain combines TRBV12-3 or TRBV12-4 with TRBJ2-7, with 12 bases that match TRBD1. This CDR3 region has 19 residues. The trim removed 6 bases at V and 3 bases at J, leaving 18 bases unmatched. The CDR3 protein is CASRPTRQEGQGAVYEQYF. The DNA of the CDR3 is TGTGCCAGCAGACCCACGCGGCAAGAGGGACAGGGGGCGGTCTACGAGCAGTACTTC.

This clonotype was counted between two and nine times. The CDR3: CASKPPGLNYGYTF. CDR3 DNA sequence: TGTGCCAGCAAGCCCCCGGGACTTAACTATGGCTACACCTTC. V usage is TRBV25-1 and J usage is TRBJ1-2, with a tentative D call TRBD1 (5 bases). Trimming pared 7 bases from V and 1 base from J, leaving 13 bases between. CDR3 length equals 14 residues. Germline loops: CDR1 MGHDK, CDR2 SYGVNS.

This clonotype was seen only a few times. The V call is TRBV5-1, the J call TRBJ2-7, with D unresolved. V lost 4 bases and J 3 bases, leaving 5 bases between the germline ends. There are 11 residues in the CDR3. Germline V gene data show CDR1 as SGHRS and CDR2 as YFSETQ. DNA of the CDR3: TGCGCCAGCAGCCAAAACTACGAGCAGTACTTC. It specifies CASSQNYEQYF.

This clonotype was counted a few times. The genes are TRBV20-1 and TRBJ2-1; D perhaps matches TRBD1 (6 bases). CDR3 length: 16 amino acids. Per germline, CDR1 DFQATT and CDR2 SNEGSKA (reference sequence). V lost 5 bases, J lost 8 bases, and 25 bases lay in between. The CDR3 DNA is TGCAGTGCTGGAAGACGACAGGCTGATTCTTCCGATGAGCAGTTCTTC. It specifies CSAGRRQADSSDEQFF.

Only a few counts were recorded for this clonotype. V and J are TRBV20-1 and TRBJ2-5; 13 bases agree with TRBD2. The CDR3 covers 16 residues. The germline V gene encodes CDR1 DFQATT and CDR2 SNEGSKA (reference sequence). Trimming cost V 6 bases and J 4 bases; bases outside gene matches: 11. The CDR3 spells CSAQPVTSGRVETQYF. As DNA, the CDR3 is TGCAGTGCCCAACCGGTTACTAGCGGGAGGGTAGAGACCCAGTACTTC.

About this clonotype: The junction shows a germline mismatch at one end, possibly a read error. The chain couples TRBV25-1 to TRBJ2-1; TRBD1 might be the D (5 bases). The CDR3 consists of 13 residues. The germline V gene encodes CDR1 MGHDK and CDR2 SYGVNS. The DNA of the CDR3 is TGTGCCGGCAGTCTACAGGTAATCAATGAGCAGTTCTTC. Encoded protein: CAGSLQVINEQFF.

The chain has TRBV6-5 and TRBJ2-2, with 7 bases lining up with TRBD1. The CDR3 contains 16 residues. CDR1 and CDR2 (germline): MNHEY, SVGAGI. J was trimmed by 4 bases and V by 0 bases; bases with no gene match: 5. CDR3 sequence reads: CASSYSKQGITGELFF. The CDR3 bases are TGTGCCAGCAGTTACTCGAAACAGGGGATCACCGGGGAGCTGTTTTTT.

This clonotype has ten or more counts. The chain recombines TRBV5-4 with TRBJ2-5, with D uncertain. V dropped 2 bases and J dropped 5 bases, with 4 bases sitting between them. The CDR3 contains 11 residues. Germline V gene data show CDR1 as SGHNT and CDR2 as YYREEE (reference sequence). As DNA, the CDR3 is TGTGCCAGCAGCTTAGAGGAGACCCAGTACTTC. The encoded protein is CASSLEETQYF.

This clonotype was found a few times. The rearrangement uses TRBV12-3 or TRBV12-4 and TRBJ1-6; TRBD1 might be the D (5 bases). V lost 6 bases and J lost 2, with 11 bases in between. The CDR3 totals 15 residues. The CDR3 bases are TGTGCCAGCAGGGCGGGGGGGGCCTATAATTCACCCCTCCACTTT. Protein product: CASRAGGAYNSPLHF.

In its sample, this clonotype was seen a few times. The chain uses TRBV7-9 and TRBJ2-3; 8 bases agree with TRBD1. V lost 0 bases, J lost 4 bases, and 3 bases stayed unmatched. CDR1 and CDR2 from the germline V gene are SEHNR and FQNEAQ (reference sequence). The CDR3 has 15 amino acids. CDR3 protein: CASSLARGLADTQYF. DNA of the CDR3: TGTGCCAGCAGCTTAGCCAGGGGGCTCGCAGATACGCAGTATTTT.

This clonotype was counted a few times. The CDR3 is CATSDEGAWGQFF. The CDR3 DNA reads TGTGCCACCAGTGATGAGGGGGCCTGGGGGCAGTTCTTC. The chain carries TRBV24-1 and TRBJ2-1; 7 bases agree with TRBD1. Trimming took 3 bases from V and 12 from J; bases not matched to a gene: 7. Germline values: CDR1 KGHDR, CDR2 SFDVKD. The CDR3 consists of 13 residues.

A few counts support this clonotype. CDR3 protein: CASSNPRWSGRGTGELFF. Written as DNA, the CDR3 is TGTGCCAGCAGCAATCCCCGGTGGAGCGGGCGGGGCACCGGGGAGCTGTTTTTT. V and J are TRBV9 and TRBJ2-2; the D gene is possibly TRBD2 (6 bases). Per the germline V gene, CDR1 is SGDLS and CDR2 is YYNGEE. This CDR3 has 18 residues. The V and J ends lost 4 bases and 4 bases respectively, with 23 bases between them.

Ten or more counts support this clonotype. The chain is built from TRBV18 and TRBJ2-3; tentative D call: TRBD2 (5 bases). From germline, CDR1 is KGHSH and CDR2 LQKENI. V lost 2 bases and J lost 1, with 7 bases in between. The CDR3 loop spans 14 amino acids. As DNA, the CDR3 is TGTGCCAGCTCACCAGGTAGCGGCACAGATACGCAGTATTTT. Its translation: CASSPGSGTDTQYF.

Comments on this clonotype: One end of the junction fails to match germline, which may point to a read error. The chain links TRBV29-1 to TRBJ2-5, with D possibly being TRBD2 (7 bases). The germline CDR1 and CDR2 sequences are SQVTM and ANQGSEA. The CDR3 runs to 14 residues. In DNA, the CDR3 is TGCAGCGTTGAAGCTTTGACTAGCCGGGGGCATTTGAGCTTC. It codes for CSVEALTSRGHLSF.

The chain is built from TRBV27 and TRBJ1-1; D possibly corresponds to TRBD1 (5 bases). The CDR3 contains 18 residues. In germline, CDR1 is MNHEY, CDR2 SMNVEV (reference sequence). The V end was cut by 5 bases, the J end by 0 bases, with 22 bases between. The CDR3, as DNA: TGTGCCAGCAGTACACGCCGTGCTAGGGGACTCATGAACACTGAAGCTTTCTTT. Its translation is CASSTRRARGLMNTEAFF.

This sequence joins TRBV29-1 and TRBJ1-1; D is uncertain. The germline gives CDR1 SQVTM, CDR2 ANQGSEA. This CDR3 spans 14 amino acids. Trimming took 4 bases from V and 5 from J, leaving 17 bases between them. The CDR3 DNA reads TGCAGCGTTGGGTCAAAGCCGTTGGGGACTGAAGCTTTCTTT. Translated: CSVGSKPLGTEAFF.

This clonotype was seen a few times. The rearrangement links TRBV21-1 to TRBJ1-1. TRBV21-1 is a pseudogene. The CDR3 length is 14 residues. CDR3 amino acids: CASITSRKNTEAFF. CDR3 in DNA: TGTGCCAGCATCACCTCCAGGAAGAACACTGAAGCTTTCTTT.

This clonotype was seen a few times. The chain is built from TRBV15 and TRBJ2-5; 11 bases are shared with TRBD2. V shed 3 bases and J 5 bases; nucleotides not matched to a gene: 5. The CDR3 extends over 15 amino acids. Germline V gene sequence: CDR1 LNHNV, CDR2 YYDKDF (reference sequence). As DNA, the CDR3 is TGTGCCACCAGCAGTAGCGGGAGGGCCGTCGAGACCCAGTACTTC. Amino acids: CATSSSGRAVETQYF. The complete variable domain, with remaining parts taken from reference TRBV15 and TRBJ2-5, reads DAMVIQNPRYQVTQFGKPVTLSCSQTLNHNVMYWYQQKSSQAPKLLFHYYDKDFNNEADTPDNFQSRRPNTSFCFLDIRSPGLGDTAMYLCATSSSGRAVETQYFGPGTRLLVL.

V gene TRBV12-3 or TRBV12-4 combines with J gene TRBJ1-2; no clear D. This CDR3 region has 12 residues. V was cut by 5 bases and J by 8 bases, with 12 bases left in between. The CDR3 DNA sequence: TGTGCCAGCAGTCCGGGCCCCAGAGGCTACACCTTC. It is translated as CASSPGPRGYTF.

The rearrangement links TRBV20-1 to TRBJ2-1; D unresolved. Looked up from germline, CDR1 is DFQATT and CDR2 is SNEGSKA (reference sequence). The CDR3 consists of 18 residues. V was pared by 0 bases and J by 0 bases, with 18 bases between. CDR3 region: CSARDRNTALSSYNEQFF. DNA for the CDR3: TGCAGTGCTAGAGATCGAAATACAGCTTTAAGCTCCTACAATGAGCAGTTCTTC.

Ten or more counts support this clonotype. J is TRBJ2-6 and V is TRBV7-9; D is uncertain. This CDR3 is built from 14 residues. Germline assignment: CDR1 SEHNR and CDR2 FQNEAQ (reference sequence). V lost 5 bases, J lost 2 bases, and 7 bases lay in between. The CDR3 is CASSATTGANVLTF. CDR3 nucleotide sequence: TGTGCCAGCAGCGCAACGACTGGGGCCAACGTCCTGACTTTC.

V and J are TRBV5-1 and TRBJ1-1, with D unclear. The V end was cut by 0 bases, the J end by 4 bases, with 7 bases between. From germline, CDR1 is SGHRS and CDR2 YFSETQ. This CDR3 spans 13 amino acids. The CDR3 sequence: CASSLEPGTEAFF. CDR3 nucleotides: TGCGCCAGCAGCTTGGAACCGGGCACTGAAGCTTTCTTT.

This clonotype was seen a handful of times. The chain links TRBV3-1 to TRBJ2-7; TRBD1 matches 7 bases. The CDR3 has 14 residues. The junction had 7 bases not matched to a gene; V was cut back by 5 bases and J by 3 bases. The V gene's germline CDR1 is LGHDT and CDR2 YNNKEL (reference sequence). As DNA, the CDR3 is TGTGCCAGCAGCGCTGGGACAGCCGACTACGAGCAGTACTTC. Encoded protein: CASSAGTADYEQYF.

The CDR3 spells CASSGQGAINIQYF. CDR3 bases: TGTGCCAGCAGCGGACAGGGGGCGATAAACATTCAGTACTTC. The chain combines TRBV5-6 with TRBJ2-4; TRBD1 agrees at 11 bases. V lost 4 bases, J lost 6 bases, and 3 bases stayed unmatched. Germline V gene lookup returns CDR1 SGHDT and CDR2 YYEEEE. There are 14 residues in the CDR3.

CDR3 sequence: CASSIRVSGQGGGYGYTF. The CDR3 DNA reads TGTGCCAGTAGTATTCGGGTATCCGGACAAGGGGGTGGCTATGGCTACACCTTC. J is TRBJ1-2 and V is TRBV19, with D perhaps TRBD1 (6 bases). Germline assignment: CDR1 LNHDA and CDR2 SQIVND (reference sequence). CDR3 length: 18 amino acids. V gave up 3 bases and J gave up 4 bases, with 24 bases separating them.

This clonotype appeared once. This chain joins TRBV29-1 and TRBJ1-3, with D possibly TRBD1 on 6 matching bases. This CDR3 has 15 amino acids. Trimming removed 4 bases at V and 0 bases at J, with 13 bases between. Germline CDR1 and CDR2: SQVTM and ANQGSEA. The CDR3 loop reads CSVGVLGASGNTIYF. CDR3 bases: TGCAGCGTTGGGGTCTTGGGGGCCTCTGGAAACACCATATATTTT.

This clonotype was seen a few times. The CDR3 DNA reads TGTGCCAGCAGTCTAGGGTTCCTGAACACCGGGGAGCTGTTTTTT. Translated, it gives CASSLGFLNTGELFF. V usage is TRBV12-3 or TRBV12-4 and J usage is TRBJ2-2, with D unclear. This CDR3 has 15 residues. The germline V and J ends were trimmed by 5 bases and 1 base, with 11 bases remaining between them.

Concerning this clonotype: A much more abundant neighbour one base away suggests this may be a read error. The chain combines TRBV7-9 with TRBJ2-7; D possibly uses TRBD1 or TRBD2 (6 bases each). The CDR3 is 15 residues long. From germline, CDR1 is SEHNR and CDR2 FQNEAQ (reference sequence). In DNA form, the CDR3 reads TGTGCCAGCAGCTTAGGGGCAGGGGACTCCTACGAGCAGTGCTTC. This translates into CASSLGAGDSYEQCF.